This T cell receptor (beta chain) comes out of a study of tumor-infiltrating lymphocytes in oesophageal squamous cell carcinoma. One entry per CDR3 protein, called by TCRdb with MiXCR from the PCR reads. The sample carries fewer than 15,000 distinct CDR3 sequences, 51% recorded once. The germline gives CDR1 SGHTA, CDR2 FQGTGA. This CDR3 region has 13 residues. The V end lost 3 bases, the J end lost 2 bases, and 7 bases lay between the germline ends. The J gene is TRBJ2-5, the V gene TRBV7-3; D is unresolved. The sample taken for sequencing was blood. This TCR derives from a female donor with esophageal squamous cell carcinoma. CDR3 sequence reads: CASSLISQETQYF. Here the CDR3 DNA reads TGTGCCAGCAGCTTGATTAGTCAAGAGACCCAGTACTTC.